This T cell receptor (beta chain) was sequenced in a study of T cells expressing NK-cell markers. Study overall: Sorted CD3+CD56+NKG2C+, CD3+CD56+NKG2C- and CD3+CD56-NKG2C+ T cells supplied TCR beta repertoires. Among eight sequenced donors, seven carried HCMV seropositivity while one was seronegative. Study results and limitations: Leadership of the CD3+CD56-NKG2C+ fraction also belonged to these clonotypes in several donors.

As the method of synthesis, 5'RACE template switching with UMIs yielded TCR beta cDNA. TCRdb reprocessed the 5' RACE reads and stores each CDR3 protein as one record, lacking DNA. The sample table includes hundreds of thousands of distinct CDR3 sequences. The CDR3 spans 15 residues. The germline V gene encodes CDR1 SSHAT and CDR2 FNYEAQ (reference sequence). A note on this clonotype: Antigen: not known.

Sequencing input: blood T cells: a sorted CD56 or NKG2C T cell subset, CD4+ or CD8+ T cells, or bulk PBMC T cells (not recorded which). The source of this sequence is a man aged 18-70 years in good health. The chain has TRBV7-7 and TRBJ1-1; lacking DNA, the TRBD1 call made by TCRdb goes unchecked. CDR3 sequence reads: CASSPLGQGVTEAFF.